This is a list of T cell receptor beta chains from one sample in a study of blood T cell repertoires in COVID-19. TCRdb keeps only in-frame clones here, not all; method: immunoSEQ multiplex PCR. The repertoire consists of about 160,000 clones, with approximately 92% occurring once and the leading ten covering 4.8%. The sequencing sample was made of peripheral blood. Receptors originate from a man aged 30 to 39 with COVID-19, enrolled during active disease. The CDR3 runs from the conserved cysteine through the conserved F or W. Each record gives: V gene, J gene, CDR3 length, CDR3 protein.

V: TRBV5-4; J: TRBJ2-3; length: 17; CDR3: CASSSWTSGISTDTQYF
V: TRBV18; J: TRBJ1-3; length: 18; CDR3: CASSPTVVGGSSGNTIYF
V: TRBV28; J: TRBJ2-3; length: 13; CDR3: CASRWASTDTQYF
V: TRBV6-2/TRBV6-3; J: TRBJ2-2; length: 16; CDR3: CASSYFRRQHTGELFF
V: TRBV18; J: TRBJ1-1; length: 16; CDR3: CASSPQKSRGATEAFF
V: TRBV7-8; J: TRBJ2-7; length: 14; CDR3: CASSLDRGRSEQYF
V: TRBV7-9; J: TRBJ1-2; length: 13; CDR3: CASPPQGLKGYTF
V: TRBV4-3; J: TRBJ1-2; length: 15; CDR3: CASSQDGGTVYGYTF
V: TRBV6-2/TRBV6-3; J: TRBJ2-7; length: 14; CDR3: CASSWTGKGYEQYF
V: TRBV7-2; J: TRBJ2-7; length: 15; CDR3: CASSLDTGTGREQYF
V: TRBV6-5; J: TRBJ2-1; length: 16; CDR3: CASSYSLAGRANEQFF
V: TRBV29-1; J: TRBJ1-2; length: 12; CDR3: CSVEDTGYGYTF